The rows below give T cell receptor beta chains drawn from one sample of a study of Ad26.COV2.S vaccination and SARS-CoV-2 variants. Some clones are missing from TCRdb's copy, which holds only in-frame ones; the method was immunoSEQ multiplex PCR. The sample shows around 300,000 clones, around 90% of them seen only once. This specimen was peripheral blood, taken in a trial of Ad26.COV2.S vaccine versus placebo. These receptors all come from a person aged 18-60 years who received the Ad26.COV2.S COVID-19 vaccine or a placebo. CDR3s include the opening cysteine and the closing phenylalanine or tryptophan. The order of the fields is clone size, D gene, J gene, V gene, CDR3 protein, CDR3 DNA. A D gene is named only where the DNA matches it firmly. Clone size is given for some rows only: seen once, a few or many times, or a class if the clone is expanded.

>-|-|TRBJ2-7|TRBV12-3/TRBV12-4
CASSLGLYEQYF
TGTGCCAGCAGTCTGGGGCTCTACGAGCAGTACTTC
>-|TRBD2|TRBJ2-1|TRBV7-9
CASSLTSGLYNEQFF
TGTGCCAGCAGTTTGACTAGCGGACTATACAATGAGCAGTTCTTC
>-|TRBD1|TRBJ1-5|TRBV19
CASSYTAGGNQPQHF
TGTGCCAGTAGTTATACGGCAGGGGGGAATCAGCCCCAGCATTTT
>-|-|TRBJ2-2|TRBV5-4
CASSLNRDGELFF
TGTGCCAGCAGCCTGAACAGGGATGGGGAGCTGTTTTTT
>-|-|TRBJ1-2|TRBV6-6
CASTYYPTVANYGYTF
TGTGCCAGCACCTACTACCCGACGGTAGCTAACTATGGCTACACCTTC
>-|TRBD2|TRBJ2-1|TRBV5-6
CASSLAPSGVYGEQFF
TGTGCCAGCAGCTTGGCCCCTAGCGGGGTCTACGGTGAGCAGTTCTTC
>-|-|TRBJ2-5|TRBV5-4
CASSLSQGIEETQYF
TGTGCCAGCAGCTTGAGCCAGGGGATTGAAGAGACCCAGTACTTC
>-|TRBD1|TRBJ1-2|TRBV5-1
CASSSTGGLGGYTF
TGCGCCAGCAGCTCAACAGGGGGCTTAGGAGGCTACACCTTC
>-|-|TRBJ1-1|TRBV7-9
CASSRGTLNTEAFF
TGTGCCAGCAGCCGCGGGACACTCAACACTGAAGCTTTCTTT
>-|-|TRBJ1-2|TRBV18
CASSPPARQVYGYTF
TGTGCCAGCTCACCACCGGCCAGACAAGTCTATGGCTACACCTTC
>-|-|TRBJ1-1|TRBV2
CASRDSLNTEAFF
TGTGCCAGCAGGGACAGCCTGAACACTGAAGCTTTCTTT
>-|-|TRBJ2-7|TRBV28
CASSFIREYEQYF
TGTGCCAGCAGTTTCATCAGAGAATACGAGCAGTACTTC
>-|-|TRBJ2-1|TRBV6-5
CASSYTGPVYNEQFF
TGTGCCAGCAGTTACACAGGTCCGGTGTACAATGAGCAGTTCTTC
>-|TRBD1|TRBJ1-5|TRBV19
CASSTGTGVSNQPQHF
TGTGCCAGTAGTACCGGGACAGGGGTGAGCAATCAGCCCCAGCATTTT
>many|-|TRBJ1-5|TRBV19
CASSTPQGSSNQPQHF
TGTGCCAGTAGTACCCCCCAGGGCAGTAGCAATCAGCCCCAGCATTTT
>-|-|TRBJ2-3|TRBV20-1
CSASIVRTPTDTQYF
TGCAGTGCTAGTATCGTCAGAACCCCCACAGATACGCAGTATTTT
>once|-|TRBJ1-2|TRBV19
CASRKSGRTLYGYTF
TGTGCCAGTAGGAAGTCAGGACGTACACTCTATGGCTACACCTTC
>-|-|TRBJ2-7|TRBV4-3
CASSQDLGGYEQYF
TGCGCCAGCAGCCAAGATCTGGGGGGCTACGAGCAGTACTTC
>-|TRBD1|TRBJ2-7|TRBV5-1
CASSLRTGVGEQYF
TGCGCCAGCAGCTTGAGGACAGGGGTTGGGGAGCAGTACTTC
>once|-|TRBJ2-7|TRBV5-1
CASSLAAGEQYF
TGCGCCAGCAGCTTAGCAGCTGGCGAGCAGTACTTC
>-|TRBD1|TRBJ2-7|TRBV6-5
CASSRDRPYEQYF
TGTGCCAGCAGTAGGGACAGACCCTACGAGCAGTACTTC
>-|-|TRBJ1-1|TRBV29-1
CSVFVPGRLHTRSTEAFF
TGCAGCGTTTTTGTGCCCGGACGCCTGCATACTCGTAGTACTGAAGCTTTCTTT
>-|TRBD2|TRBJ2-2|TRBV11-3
CASSQGRVGTGELFF
TGTGCCAGCAGCCAAGGGAGGGTTGGCACCGGGGAGCTGTTTTTT
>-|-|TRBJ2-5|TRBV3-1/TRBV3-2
CASSQDEQGRETQYF
TGTGCCAGCAGCCAAGATGAGCAGGGACGGGAGACCCAGTACTTC
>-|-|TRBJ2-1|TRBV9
CASSVAVIPSDNEQFF
TGTGCCAGCAGCGTAGCAGTCATCCCTAGCGACAATGAGCAGTTCTTC
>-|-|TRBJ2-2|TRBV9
CASSGGPRGTGELFF
TGTGCCAGCAGCGGGGGCCCGAGAGGAACCGGGGAGCTGTTTTTT
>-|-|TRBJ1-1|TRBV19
CASRFGRLNTEAFF
TGTGCCAGTAGGTTTGGGCGGTTGAACACTGAAGCTTTCTTT
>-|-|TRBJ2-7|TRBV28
CASRDRIYEQYF
TGTGCCAGCAGGGACAGAATCTACGAGCAGTACTTC
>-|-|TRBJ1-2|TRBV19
CASSIEGRYYGYTF
TGTGCCAGTAGTATTGAGGGCCGCTACTATGGCTACACCTTC